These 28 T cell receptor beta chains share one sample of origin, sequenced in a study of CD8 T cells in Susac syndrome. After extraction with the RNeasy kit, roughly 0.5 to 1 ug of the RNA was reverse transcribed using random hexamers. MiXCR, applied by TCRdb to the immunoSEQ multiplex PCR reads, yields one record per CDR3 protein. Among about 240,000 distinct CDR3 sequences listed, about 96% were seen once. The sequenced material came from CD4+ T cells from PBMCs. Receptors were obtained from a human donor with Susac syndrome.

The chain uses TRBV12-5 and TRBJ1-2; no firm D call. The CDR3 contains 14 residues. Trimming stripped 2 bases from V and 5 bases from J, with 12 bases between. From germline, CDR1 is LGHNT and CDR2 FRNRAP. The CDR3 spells CASGLPSSLYGYTF. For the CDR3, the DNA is TGTGCTAGTGGTTTGCCTTCTTCCCTATATGGCTACACCTTC.

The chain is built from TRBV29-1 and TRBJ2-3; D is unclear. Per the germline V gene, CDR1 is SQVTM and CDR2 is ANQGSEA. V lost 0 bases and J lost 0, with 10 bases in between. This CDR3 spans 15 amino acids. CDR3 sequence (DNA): TGCAGCGTTGAAGATCCACGGGCTAGCACAGATACGCAGTATTTT. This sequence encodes CSVEDPRASTDTQYF.

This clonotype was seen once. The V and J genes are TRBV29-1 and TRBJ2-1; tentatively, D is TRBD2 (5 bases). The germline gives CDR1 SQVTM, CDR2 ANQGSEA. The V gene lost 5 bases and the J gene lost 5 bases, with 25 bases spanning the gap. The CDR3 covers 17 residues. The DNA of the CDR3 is TGCAGCGTTTCGACTATACCCCGCTCGGTATTCAACAATGAGCAGTTCTTC. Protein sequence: CSVSTIPRSVFNNEQFF.

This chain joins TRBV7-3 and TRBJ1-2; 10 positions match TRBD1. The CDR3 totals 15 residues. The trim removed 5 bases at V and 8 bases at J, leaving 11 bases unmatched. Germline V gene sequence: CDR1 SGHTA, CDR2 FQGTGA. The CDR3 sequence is CASSPPGQGITGYTF. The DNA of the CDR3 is TGTGCCAGCAGCCCCCCGGGACAGGGGATAACAGGCTACACCTTC.

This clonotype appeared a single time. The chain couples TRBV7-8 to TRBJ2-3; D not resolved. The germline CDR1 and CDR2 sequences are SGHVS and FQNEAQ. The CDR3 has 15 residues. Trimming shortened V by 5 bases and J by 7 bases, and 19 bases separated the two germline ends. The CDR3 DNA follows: TGTGCCAGCAGCCAACACACCGTTTTCAGAAATACGCAGTATTTT. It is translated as CASSQHTVFRNTQYF.

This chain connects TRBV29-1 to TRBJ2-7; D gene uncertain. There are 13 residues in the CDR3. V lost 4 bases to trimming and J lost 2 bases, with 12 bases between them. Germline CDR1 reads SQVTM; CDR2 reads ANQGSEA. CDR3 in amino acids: CSVGAPATYEQYF. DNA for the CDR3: TGCAGCGTTGGGGCCCCCGCAACCTACGAGCAGTACTTC.

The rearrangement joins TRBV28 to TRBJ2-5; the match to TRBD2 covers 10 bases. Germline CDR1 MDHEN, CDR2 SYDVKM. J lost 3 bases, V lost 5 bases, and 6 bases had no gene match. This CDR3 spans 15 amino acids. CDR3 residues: CASSRAGTSEETQYF. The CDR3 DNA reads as TGTGCCAGCAGTAGGGCTGGGACTAGCGAAGAGACCCAGTACTTC.

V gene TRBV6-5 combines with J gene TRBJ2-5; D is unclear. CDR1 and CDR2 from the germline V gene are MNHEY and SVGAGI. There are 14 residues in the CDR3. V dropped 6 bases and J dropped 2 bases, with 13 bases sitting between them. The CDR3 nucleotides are TGTGCCAGCAGGGAACGGCTTTATCAAGAGACCCAGTACTTC. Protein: CASRERLYQETQYF.

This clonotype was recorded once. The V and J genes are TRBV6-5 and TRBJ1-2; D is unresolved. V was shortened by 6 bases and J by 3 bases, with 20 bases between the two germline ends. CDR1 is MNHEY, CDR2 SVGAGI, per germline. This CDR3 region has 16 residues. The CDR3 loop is CASSYYGSDRDYGYTF. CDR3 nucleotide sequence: TGTGCCAGCAGCTATTATGGATCCGATCGGGACTATGGCTACACCTTC.

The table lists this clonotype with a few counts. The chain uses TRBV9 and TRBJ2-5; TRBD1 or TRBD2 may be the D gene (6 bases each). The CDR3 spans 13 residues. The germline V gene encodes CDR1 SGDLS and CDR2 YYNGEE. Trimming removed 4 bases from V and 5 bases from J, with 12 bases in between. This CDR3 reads CASSHGGQETQYF. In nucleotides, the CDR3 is TGTGCCAGCAGCCATGGGGGGCAGGAGACCCAGTACTTC.

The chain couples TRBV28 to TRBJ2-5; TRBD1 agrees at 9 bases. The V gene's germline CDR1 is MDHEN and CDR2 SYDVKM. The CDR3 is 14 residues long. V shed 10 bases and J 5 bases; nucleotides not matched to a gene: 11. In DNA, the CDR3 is TGTGCCACCGATCGCTCCGGGACAGGGGAGACCCAGTACTTC. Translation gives CATDRSGTGETQYF.

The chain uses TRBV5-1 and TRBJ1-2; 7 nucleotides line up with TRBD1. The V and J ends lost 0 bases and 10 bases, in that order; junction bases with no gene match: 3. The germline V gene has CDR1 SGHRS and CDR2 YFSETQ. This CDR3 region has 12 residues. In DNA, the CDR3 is TGCGCCAGCAGCTTGGCGAGGGGGCTCTACACCTTC. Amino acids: CASSLARGLYTF.

CDR3 nucleotides: TGTGCCAGCAGGCAACAGGGGGACGGGGCAGATACGCAGTATTTT. Translating it yields CASRQQGDGADTQYF. The V gene is TRBV4-2, the J gene TRBJ2-3; TRBD1 aligns across 8 bases. The CDR3 covers 15 residues. Germline-derived CDR1 and CDR2 are LGHNA and YNFKEQ. J gave up 4 bases and V 6 bases, and 9 bases lay outside the gene matches.

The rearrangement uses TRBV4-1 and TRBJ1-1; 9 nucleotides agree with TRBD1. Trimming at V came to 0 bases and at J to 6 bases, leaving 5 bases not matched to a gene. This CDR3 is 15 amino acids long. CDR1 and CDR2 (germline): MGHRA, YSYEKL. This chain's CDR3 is CASSQEYRGQAEAFF. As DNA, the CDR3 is TGCGCCAGCAGCCAAGAATACAGGGGGCAGGCTGAAGCTTTCTTT.

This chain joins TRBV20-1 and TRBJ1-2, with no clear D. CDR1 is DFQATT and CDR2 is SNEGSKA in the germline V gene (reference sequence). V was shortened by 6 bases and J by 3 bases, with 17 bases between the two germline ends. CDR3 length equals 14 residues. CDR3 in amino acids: CSARPTASYYGYTF. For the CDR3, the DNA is TGCAGTGCCCGCCCGACTGCGTCCTACTATGGCTACACCTTC.

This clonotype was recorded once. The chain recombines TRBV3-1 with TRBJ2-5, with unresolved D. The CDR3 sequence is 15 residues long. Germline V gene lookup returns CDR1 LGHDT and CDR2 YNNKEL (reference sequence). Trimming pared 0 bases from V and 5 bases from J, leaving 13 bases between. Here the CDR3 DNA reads TGTGCCAGCAGCCAAGATAGAGGACCCCAGGAGACCCAGTACTTC. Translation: CASSQDRGPQETQYF.

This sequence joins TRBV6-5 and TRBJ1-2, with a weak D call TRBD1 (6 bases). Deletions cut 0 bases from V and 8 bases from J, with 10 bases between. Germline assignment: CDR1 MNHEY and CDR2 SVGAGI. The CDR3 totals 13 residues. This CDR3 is CASSYSPTGGYTF. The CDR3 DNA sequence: TGTGCCAGCAGTTACTCGCCGACAGGAGGCTACACCTTC.

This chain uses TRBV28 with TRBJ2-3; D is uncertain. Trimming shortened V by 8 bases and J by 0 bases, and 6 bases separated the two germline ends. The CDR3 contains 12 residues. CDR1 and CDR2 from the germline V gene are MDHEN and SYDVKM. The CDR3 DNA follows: TGTGCCAGCGAGGTCAGCACAGATACGCAGTATTTT. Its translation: CASEVSTDTQYF.

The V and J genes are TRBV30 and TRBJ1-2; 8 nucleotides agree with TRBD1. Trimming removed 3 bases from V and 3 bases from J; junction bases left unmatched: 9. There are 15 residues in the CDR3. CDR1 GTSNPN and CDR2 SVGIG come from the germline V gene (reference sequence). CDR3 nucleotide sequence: TGTGCCTGGAGCGCCGGGACAGGAAACTACTATGGCTACACCTTC. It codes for CAWSAGTGNYYGYTF.

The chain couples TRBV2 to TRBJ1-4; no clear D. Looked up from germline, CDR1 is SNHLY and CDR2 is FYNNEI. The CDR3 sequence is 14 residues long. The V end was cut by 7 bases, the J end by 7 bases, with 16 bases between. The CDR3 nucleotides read TGTGCCAGCAAGAATGACGGCGAGGGTGAAAAACTGTTTTTT. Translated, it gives CASKNDGEGEKLFF.

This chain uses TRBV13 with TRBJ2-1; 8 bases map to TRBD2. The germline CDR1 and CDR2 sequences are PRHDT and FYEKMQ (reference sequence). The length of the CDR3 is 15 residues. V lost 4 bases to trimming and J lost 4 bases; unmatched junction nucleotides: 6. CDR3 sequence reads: CASSYNSGNYNEQFF. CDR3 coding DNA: TGTGCCAGCAGCTATAATAGCGGGAATTACAATGAGCAGTTCTTC.

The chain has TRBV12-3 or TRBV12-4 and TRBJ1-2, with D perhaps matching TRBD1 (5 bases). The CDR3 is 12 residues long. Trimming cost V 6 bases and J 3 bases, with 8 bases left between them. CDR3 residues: CASRTAYYGYTF. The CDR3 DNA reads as TGTGCCAGCAGGACAGCCTACTATGGCTACACCTTC.

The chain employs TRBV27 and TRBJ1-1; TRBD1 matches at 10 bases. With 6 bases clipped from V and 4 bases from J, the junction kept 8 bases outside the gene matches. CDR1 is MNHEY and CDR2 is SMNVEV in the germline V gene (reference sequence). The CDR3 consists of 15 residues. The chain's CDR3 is CASRPTGGLGTEAFF. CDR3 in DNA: TGTGCCAGCAGGCCGACAGGGGGCTTGGGCACTGAAGCTTTCTTT.

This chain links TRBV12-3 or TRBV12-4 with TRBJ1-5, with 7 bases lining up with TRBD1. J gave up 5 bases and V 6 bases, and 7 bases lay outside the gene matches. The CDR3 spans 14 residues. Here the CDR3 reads CASSPDRADQPQHF. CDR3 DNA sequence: TGTGCCAGCAGCCCAGACAGGGCAGATCAGCCCCAGCATTTT.

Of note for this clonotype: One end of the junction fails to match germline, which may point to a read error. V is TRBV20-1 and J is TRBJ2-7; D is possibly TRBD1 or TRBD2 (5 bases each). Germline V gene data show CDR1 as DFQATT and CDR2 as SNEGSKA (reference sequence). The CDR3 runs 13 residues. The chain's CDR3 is CSARGTGPYEQYF. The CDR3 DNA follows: TGCAGTGCAAGAGGGACGGGGCCCTACGAGCAGTACTTC.

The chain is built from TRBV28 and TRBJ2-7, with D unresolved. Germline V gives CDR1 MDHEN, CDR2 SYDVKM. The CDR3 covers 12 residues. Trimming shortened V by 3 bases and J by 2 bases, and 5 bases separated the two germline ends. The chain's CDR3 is CASSFGPYEQYF. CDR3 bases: TGTGCCAGCAGTTTTGGACCCTACGAGCAGTACTTC.

CDR3 nucleotides: TGTGCCAGCAGCCTCAATCGACACGAGCAGTACTTC. The encoded protein is CASSLNRHEQYF. The chain has TRBV14 and TRBJ2-7; D is uncertain. V lost 4 bases, J lost 5 bases, and 9 bases lay in between. From germline, CDR1 is SGHDN and CDR2 FVKESK. The CDR3 consists of 12 residues.

The CDR3 protein is CSARELDTRSYEQYF. Written as DNA, the CDR3 is TGCAGTGCTAGAGAATTGGACACCAGATCCTACGAGCAGTACTTC. The chain couples TRBV20-1 to TRBJ2-7; a possible D gene is TRBD1 (5 bases). The CDR3 covers 15 residues. Trimming took off 0 bases at V and 1 base at J, with 13 bases between the two ends. Germline-derived CDR1 and CDR2 are DFQATT and SNEGSKA (reference sequence).